This entry features one T cell receptor beta chain sequence. Its antigen remains unknown. This entry is derived from a study of T-cell memory formation after mild COVID-19. General observations from the study: Several responding clones turned up in pre-infection memory, indicating that cross-reactive memory may have taken part.

One entry per CDR3 protein, called by TCRdb with MiXCR from the 5' RACE reads. This table has about 150,000 distinct CDR3 sequences, roughly 6.3% appearing once. V was clipped by 4 bases and J by 6 bases, with 10 bases between them. CDR1 and CDR2 (germline): LGHDT, YNNKEL (reference sequence). CDR3 length: 13 amino acids. This chain links TRBV3-1 with TRBJ1-5, with D possibly matching TRBD1 (6 bases). The TCR was taken from an adult woman who had mild COVID-19 (a few samples of this study predate the infection). Cell type and time point are not known. The sequenced sample was PBMCs or a T cell subset sorted from them (not recorded which). The CDR3 sequence: CASSPSDSQPQHF. CDR3 coding DNA: TGTGCCAGCAGCCCTTCGGACAGTCAGCCCCAGCATTTT.